This T cell receptor beta chain was obtained from a study of tumor-infiltrating lymphocytes in primary liver carcinoma. On this clonotype: A read error may be the cause here, since a much bigger clone is one base away.

Production of TCR beta cDNA used approximately 0.45 ug total RNA together with a constant-region primer. Library construction for TCR beta comprised three nested multiplex PCR rounds performed with slightly modified ARM-PCR. TRBV1-TRBV30 forward and Cbeta reverse primers drove the first two roughly 10-cycle rounds. TCRdb reanalysed the multiplex PCR reads using MiXCR and keeps one entry per CDR3 protein. The table has 250,000 to 350,000 distinct CDR3 sequences, around three fifths seen once; the top ten hold about 18%. This CDR3 spans 12 amino acids. Germline CDR1 reads MNHEY; CDR2 reads SVGAGI. V lost 6 bases and J 12 bases, leaving 18 bases between the germline ends. RNA was extracted from whole blood without cell sorting, alongside germline DNA.

The TCR comes from a woman in her thirties with primary liver carcinoma and hepatitis B virus infection. Material: peripheral blood. J is TRBJ2-7 and V is TRBV6-5, with D perhaps being TRBD1 or TRBD2 (5 bases each). The CDR3 loop is CASRPTGDLWYF. The CDR3 nucleotides are TGTGCCAGCAGGCCAACCGGGGACCTATGGTACTTC.